This T cell receptor (beta chain) was captured by sequencing in a study of shared T cell receptors in the human thymus. Trimming took off 2 bases at V and 4 bases at J, with 8 bases between the two ends. The germline CDR1 and CDR2 sequences are MGHDK and SYGVNS. The CDR3 is 14 residues long. Profiling relied on immunoSEQ multiplex PCR, and the TCRdb table lists in-frame clones only, not all of them. The sample carries more than 550,000 clones, 80% to 90% recorded once. These sequences were also reported in another study, on human thymus T cells. That investigation notes: Donors were healthy Finnish babies undergoing corrective operations for congenital heart defects. Thymus tissue for the work was resected from patients undergoing corrective heart surgery. Thymic and blood repertoires appeared to show biased V and J gene usage. What related research reported was that thymic repertoires overlapped highly among unrelated individuals.

Sequenced input: thymocytes. The TCR comes from a girl less than two years old with a congenital heart defect. This rearrangement joins TRBV25-1 to TRBJ2-2; possible D gene TRBD1, 5 bases. This chain's CDR3 is CASSEGGATGELFF. CDR3 bases: TGTGCCAGCAGTGAAGGTGGGGCCACCGGGGAGCTGTTTTTT.